This TCR beta chain came from a study of cytomegalovirus exposure and HLA in healthy donors. Vbeta (60) and Jbeta (13) primers were used in the PCR. Assay: immunoSEQ multiplex PCR; the TCRdb copy retains only in-frame clones and omits some. The sample lists approximately 190,000 clones, over 70% seen once, with over 1.5% in the top ten. Points from the study as a whole: As immune exposure information, only CMV serostatus was available. Previous analysis showed most TCR beta V segments were productive about 87% or about 30% of the time.

The CDR3 sequence is 18 residues long. V lost 6 bases, J lost 0 bases, and 22 bases lay in between. Per germline, CDR1 MNHEY and CDR2 SMNVEV (reference sequence). Points on this clone: Its antigen is currently unknown.

The sequence derives from a man aged 35-49 years in good health and CMV-seropositive. The sequencing input was PBMCs. The chain has TRBV27 and TRBJ2-3; D may be TRBD2 (7 bases). CDR3 nucleotide sequence: TGTGCCAGCAGCTTCTCCCTACGGGGGGCCAAAAGCACAGATACGCAGTATTTT. Its protein product is CASSFSLRGAKSTDTQYF.